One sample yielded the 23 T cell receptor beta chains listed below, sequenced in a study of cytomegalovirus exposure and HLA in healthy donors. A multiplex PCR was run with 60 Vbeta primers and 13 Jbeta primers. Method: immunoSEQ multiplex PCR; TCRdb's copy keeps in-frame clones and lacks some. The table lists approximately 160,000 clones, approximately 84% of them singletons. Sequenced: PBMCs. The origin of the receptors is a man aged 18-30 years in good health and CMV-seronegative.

This chain's CDR3 is CASSQGPQGLGTDTQYF. CDR3 nucleotides: TGCGCCAGCAGCCAAGGACCCCAAGGACTTGGCACAGATACGCAGTATTTT. This rearrangement joins TRBV4-1 to TRBJ2-3; a possible D gene is TRBD2 (5 bases). The CDR3 loop spans 17 amino acids. Germline lookup yields CDR1 MGHRA and CDR2 YSYEKL. Trimming took 1 base from V and 1 from J, leaving 15 bases between them.

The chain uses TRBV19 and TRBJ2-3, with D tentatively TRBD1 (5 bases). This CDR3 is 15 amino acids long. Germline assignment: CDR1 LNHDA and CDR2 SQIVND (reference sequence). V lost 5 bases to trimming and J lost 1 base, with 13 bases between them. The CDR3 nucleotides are TGTGCCAGTAGTGGGGCCTCCTCCGGCACAGATACGCAGTATTTT. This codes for CASSGASSGTDTQYF.

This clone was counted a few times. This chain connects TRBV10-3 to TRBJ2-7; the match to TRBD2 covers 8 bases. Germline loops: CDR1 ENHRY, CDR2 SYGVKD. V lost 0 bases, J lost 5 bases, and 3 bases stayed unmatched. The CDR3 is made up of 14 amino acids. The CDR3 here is CAISESPAGDEQYF. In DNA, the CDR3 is TGTGCCATCAGTGAGTCCCCAGCGGGAGACGAGCAGTACTTC.

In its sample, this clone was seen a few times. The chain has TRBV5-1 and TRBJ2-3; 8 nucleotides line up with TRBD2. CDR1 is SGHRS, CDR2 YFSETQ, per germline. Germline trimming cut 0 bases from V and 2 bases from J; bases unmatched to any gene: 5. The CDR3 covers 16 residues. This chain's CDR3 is CASSLAAGGLTDTQYF. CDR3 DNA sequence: TGCGCCAGCAGCTTGGCGGCGGGGGGCCTCACAGATACGCAGTATTTT.

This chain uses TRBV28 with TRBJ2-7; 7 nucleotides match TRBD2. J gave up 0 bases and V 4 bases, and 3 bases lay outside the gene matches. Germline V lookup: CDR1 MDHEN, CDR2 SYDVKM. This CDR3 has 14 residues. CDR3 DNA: TGTGCCAGCAGTTACGGGGGGAGCTCCTACGAGCAGTACTTC. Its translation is CASSYGGSSYEQYF. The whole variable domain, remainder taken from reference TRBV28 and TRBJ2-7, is DVKVTQSSRYLVKRTGEKVFLECVQDMDHENMFWYRQDPGLGLRLIYFSYDVKMKEKGDIPEGYSVSREKKERFSLILESASTNQTSMYLCASSYGGSSYEQYFGPGTRLTVT.

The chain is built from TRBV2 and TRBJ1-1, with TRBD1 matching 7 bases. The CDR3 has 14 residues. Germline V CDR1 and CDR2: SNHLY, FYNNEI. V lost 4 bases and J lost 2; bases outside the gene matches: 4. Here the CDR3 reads CASSVPGGNTEAFF. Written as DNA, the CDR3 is TGTGCCAGCAGTGTACCAGGGGGAAACACTGAAGCTTTCTTT.

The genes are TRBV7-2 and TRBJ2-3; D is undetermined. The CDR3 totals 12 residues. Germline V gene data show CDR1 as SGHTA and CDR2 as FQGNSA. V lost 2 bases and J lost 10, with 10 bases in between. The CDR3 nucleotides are TGTGCCAGCAGCTTAACGGCGGTCCCGCAGTATTTT. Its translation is CASSLTAVPQYF.

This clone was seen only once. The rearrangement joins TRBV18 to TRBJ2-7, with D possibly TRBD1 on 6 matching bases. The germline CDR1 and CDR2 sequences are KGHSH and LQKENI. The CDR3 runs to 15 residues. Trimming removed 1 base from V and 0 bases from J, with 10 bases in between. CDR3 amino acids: CASSPQPGDSYEQYF. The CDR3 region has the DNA TGTGCCAGCTCACCACAGCCAGGGGACTCCTACGAGCAGTACTTC.

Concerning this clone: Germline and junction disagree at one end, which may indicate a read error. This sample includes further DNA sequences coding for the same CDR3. CDR3 loop: CASSPGTVPSGANVLTF. For the CDR3, the DNA is TGTGCCAGCAGTCCCGGGACAGTCCCCTCTGGGGCTAACGTCCTGACTTTC. The gene calls are TRBV27 and TRBJ2-6; TRBD1 agrees at 7 bases. The CDR3 contains 17 residues. The germline gives CDR1 MNHEY, CDR2 SMNVEV (reference sequence).

CDR3 in DNA: TGTGCCAGCAGTGCAGGGGTTCCCTACGAGCAGTACTTC. Translation gives CASSAGVPYEQYF. The V and J genes are TRBV7-9 and TRBJ2-7, with a weak D call TRBD1 (6 bases). V lost 6 bases, J lost 2 bases, and 11 bases lay in between. The CDR3 covers 13 residues. Germline lookup yields CDR1 SEHNR and CDR2 FQNEAQ (reference sequence).

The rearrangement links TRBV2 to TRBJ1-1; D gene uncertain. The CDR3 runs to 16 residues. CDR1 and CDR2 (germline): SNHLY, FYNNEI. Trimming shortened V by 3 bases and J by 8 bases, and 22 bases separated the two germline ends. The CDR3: CASSEGLAGPLREAFF. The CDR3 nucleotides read TGTGCCAGCAGTGAGGGTTTGGCAGGCCCTCTTAGGGAAGCTTTCTTT.

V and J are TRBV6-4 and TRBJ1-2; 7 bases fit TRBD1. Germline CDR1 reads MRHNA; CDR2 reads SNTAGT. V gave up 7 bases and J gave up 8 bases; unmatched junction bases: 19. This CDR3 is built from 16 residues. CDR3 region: CASIISQDRAGYGYTF. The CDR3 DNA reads TGTGCCAGCATCATTTCCCAAGACAGGGCGGGTTACGGCTACACCTTC.

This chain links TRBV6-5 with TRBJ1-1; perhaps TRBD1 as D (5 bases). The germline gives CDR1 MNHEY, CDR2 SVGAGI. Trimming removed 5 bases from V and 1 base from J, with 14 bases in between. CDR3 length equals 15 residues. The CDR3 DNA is TGTGCCAGCAGTCAGGGCCTGGCGCGGAACACTGAAGCTTTCTTT. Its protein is CASSQGLARNTEAFF.

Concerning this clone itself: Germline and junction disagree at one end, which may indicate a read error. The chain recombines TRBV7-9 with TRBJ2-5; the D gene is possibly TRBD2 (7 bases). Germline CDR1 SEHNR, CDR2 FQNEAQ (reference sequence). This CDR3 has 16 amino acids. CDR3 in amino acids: CSSSLALQGGGETQYF. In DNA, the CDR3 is TGTTCCAGCAGCTTAGCGCTACAGGGCGGGGGAGAGACCCAGTACTTC.

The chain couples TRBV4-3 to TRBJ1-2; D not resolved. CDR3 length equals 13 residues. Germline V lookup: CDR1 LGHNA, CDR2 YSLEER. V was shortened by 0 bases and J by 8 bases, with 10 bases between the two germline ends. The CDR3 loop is CASSQEWVGGYTF. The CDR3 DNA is TGCGCCAGCAGCCAAGAGTGGGTCGGGGGCTACACCTTC.

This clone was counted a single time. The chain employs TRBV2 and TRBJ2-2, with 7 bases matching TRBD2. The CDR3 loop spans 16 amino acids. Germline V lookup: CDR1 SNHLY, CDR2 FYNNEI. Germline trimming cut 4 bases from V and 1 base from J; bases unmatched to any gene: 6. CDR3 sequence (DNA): TGTGCCAGCAGTGTTGGGGGGGGATTGAACACCGGGGAGCTGTTTTTT. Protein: CASSVGGGLNTGELFF.

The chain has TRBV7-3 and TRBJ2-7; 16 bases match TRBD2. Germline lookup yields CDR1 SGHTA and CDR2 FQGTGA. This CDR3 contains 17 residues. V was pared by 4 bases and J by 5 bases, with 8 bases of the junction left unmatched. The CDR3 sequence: CASSSSGLAGGPDEQYF. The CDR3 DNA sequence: TGTGCCAGCAGCTCCTCGGGACTAGCGGGAGGGCCGGACGAGCAGTACTTC. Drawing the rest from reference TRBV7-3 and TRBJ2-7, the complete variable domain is GAGVSQTPSNKVTEKGKYVELRCDPISGHTALYWYRQSLGQGPEFLIYFQGTGAADDSGLPNDRFFAVRPEGSVSTLKIQRTERGDSAVYLCASSSSGLAGGPDEQYFGPGTRLTVT.

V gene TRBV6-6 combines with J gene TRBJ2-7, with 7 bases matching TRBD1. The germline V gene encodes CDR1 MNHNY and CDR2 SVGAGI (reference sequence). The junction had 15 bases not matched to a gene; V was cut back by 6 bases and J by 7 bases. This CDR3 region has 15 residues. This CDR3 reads CASSPLGQEKPEQYF. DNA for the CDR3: TGTGCCAGCAGCCCCTTAGGACAGGAAAAACCTGAGCAGTACTTC.

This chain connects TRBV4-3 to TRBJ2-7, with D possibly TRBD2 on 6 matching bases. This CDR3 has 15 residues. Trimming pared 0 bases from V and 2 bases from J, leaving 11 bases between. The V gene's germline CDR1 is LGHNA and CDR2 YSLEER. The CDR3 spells CASSQDRASAYEQYF. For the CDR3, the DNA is TGCGCCAGCAGCCAAGATAGGGCTAGCGCCTACGAGCAGTACTTC.

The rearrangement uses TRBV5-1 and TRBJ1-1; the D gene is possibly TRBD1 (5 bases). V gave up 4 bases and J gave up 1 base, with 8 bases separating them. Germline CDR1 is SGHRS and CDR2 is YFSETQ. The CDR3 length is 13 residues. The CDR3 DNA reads TGCGCCAGCAGCATTGGACAGAACACTGAAGCTTTCTTT. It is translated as CASSIGQNTEAFF. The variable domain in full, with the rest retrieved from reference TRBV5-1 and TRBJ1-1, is KAGVTQTPRYLIKTRGQQVTLSCSPISGHRSVSWYQQTPGQGLQFLFEYFSETQRNKGNFPGRFSGRQFSNSRSEMNVSTLELGDSALYLCASSIGQNTEAFFGQGTRLTVV.

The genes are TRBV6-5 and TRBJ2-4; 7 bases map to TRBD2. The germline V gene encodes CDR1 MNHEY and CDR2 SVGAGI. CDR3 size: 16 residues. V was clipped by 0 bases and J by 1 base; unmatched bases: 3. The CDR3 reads CASSYSGGGAKNIQYF. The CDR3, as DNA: TGTGCCAGCAGTTACTCGGGGGGGGGTGCCAAAAACATTCAGTACTTC.

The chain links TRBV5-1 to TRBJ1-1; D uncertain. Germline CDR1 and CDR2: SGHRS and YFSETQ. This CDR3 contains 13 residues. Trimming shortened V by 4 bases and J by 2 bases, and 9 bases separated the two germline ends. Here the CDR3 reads CASSLYSNTEAFF. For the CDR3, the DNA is TGCGCCAGCAGCCTTTACAGTAACACTGAAGCTTTCTTT.

The CDR3 coding sequence is TGTGCCAGCAGTAGGCGGGAGGGCCGAGATGAGCAGTTCTTC. It codes for CASSRREGRDEQFF. This chain connects TRBV2 to TRBJ2-1; 9 positions match TRBD2. The length of the CDR3 is 14 residues. With 5 bases clipped from V and 8 bases from J, the junction kept 7 bases outside the gene matches. CDR1 and CDR2 (germline): SNHLY, FYNNEI.